The 28 T cell receptor beta chains presented below share a single source sample, sequenced in a study of blood T cell repertoires in COVID-19. The repertoire was sequenced with immunoSEQ multiplex PCR; TCRdb's copy has only in-frame clones and lacks some. The sample yields approximately 170,000 clones, about four fifths seen once. The sample was peripheral blood. The receptors were gathered from a man aged 40-50 years who had recovered from COVID-19.

With regard to this clone: This may be a read error, as it is one base from a much larger clone. The CDR3 here is CASSLTGDNQPQHF. In DNA form, the CDR3 reads TGTGCCAGCAGCCTGACAGGGGACAATCAGCCCCAGCATTTT. This chain uses TRBV6-5 with TRBJ1-5, with 8 positions matching TRBD1. This CDR3 contains 14 residues. With V trimmed by 6 bases and J by 3 bases, 4 bases remained unmatched. In germline, CDR1 is MNHEY, CDR2 SVGAGI.

The J gene is TRBJ2-2, the V gene TRBV6-2 or TRBV6-3; 7 positions match TRBD1. There are 16 residues in the CDR3. V was pared by 6 bases and J by 6 bases, with 13 bases of the junction left unmatched. CDR1 is MNHEY, CDR2 SVGEGT, per germline. CDR3: CASSQIDRAPPGELFF. For the CDR3, the DNA is TGTGCCAGCAGCCAAATAGACAGGGCTCCCCCCGGGGAGCTGTTTTTT.

This chain links TRBV6-2 or TRBV6-3 with TRBJ2-1; TRBD1 agrees at 12 bases. The J segment lost 9 bases and the V segment lost 7 bases, leaving 10 bases of the junction unmatched. The CDR3 is made up of 15 amino acids. The germline V gene has CDR1 MNHEY and CDR2 SVGEGT. CDR3 region: CASTPGTGGRGEQFF. CDR3 bases: TGTGCCAGCACCCCCGGGACAGGGGGCAGGGGTGAGCAGTTCTTC.

The chain recombines TRBV7-2 with TRBJ2-7, with D tentatively TRBD2 (5 bases). Trimming pared 3 bases from V and 7 bases from J, leaving 10 bases between. The CDR3 is made up of 12 amino acids. CDR1 and CDR2 (germline): SGHTA, FQGNSA. DNA for the CDR3: TGTGCCAGCAGCTTCGAGAGAGGGGAGCAGTACTTC. It translates to CASSFERGEQYF.

The chain is built from TRBV6-2 or TRBV6-3 and TRBJ2-1; D gene ambiguous. The ends were cut back, 5 bases at V and 8 bases at J, with 7 bases in the middle. The CDR3 extends over 11 amino acids. CDR1 and CDR2 (germline): MNHEY, SVGEGT. The CDR3 loop reads CASSPHYEQFF. CDR3 nucleotides: TGTGCCAGCAGTCCCCACTATGAGCAGTTCTTC.

V is TRBV13 and J is TRBJ2-3; 7 nucleotides agree with TRBD1. There are 15 residues in the CDR3. V dropped 6 bases and J dropped 2; count of bases not matched to a gene: 8. The germline V gene has CDR1 PRHDT and CDR2 FYEKMQ (reference sequence). The CDR3 DNA sequence: TGTGCCAGCAGAATCCGGGACAGTAACACAGATACGCAGTATTTT. This gives the protein CASRIRDSNTDTQYF.

This chain connects TRBV7-6 to TRBJ2-3, with no clear D. This CDR3 spans 15 amino acids. Germline assignment: CDR1 SGHVS and CDR2 FNYEAQ. V lost 2 bases and J lost 4, with 13 bases in between. The CDR3 DNA sequence: TGTGCCAGCAGCTTATGGGCCAATCGCCCAGATACGCAGTATTTT. Translating it yields CASSLWANRPDTQYF.

The chain couples TRBV7-8 to TRBJ1-1; D remains ambiguous. The CDR3 consists of 12 residues. Deletions cut 5 bases from V and 2 bases from J, with 6 bases between. Germline V CDR1 and CDR2: SGHVS, FQNEAQ. This chain's CDR3 is CASSRANTEAFF. Written as DNA, the CDR3 is TGTGCCAGCAGCCGGGCTAACACTGAAGCTTTCTTT.

The CDR3 nucleotides read TGTGCCAGCGGGCAGGGGGCAGGAAAACTGTTTTTT. Its protein product is CASGQGAGKLFF. The chain recombines TRBV7-9 with TRBJ1-4; 8 positions agree with TRBD1. This CDR3 contains 12 residues. Germline loops: CDR1 SEHNR, CDR2 FQNEAQ (reference sequence). J was trimmed by 10 bases and V by 8 bases; bases with no gene match: 6. Drawing the rest from reference TRBV7-9 and TRBJ1-4, the complete variable domain is DTGVSQNPRHKITKRGQNVTFRCDPISEHNRLYWYRQTLGQGPEFLTYFQNEAQLEKSRLLSDRFSAERPKGSFSTLEIQRTEQGDSAMYLCASGQGAGKLFFGSGTQLSVL.

This chain uses TRBV4-2 with TRBJ2-7; 13 nucleotides agree with TRBD2. There are 21 residues in the CDR3. Trimming at V came to 3 bases and at J to 2 bases, leaving 19 bases not matched to a gene. Germline V gene lookup returns CDR1 LGHNA and CDR2 YNFKEQ. The CDR3 is CASSHVTSGTSGAFTTYEQYF. CDR3 DNA: TGTGCCAGCAGCCATGTTACGTCCGGGACTAGCGGGGCCTTTACCACCTACGAGCAGTACTTC.

The chain uses TRBV20-1 and TRBJ1-4; D ambiguous. Germline CDR1 and CDR2: DFQATT and SNEGSKA (reference sequence). Trimming shortened V by 2 bases and J by 10 bases, and 5 bases separated the two germline ends. There are 10 residues in the CDR3. The CDR3 region has the DNA TGCAGTGCTAGAAAAGCAAAACTGTTTTTT. It translates to CSARKAKLFF.

The chain recombines TRBV10-3 with TRBJ1-2; D gene ambiguous. The V end was cut by 3 bases, the J end by 7 bases, with 15 bases between. Germline V CDR1 and CDR2: ENHRY, SYGVKD. This CDR3 region has 14 residues. CDR3 in DNA: TGTGCCATCAGTGATAAAACCGGGATTAGTGGCTACACCTTC. Its translation is CAISDKTGISGYTF.

The chain uses TRBV11-2 and TRBJ1-1; D possibly corresponds to TRBD1 (6 bases). The CDR3 is 12 amino acids. V gave up 1 base and J gave up 9 bases, with 9 bases separating them. Germline CDR1 is SGHAT and CDR2 is FQNNGV. CDR3 bases: TGTGCCAGCAGCTTAGGAGGACAGCAAGCTTTCTTT. Translation gives CASSLGGQQAFF.

V usage is TRBV9 and J usage is TRBJ2-2; weak D call: TRBD2 (5 bases). The CDR3 loop spans 14 amino acids. The germline gives CDR1 SGDLS, CDR2 YYNGEE. Trimming cost V 0 bases and J 7 bases, with 10 bases left between them. The CDR3 protein is CASSVEASYGELFF. The CDR3 bases are TGTGCCAGCAGCGTAGAGGCTAGCTACGGGGAGCTGTTTTTT.

This rearrangement joins TRBV7-2 to TRBJ1-2, with TRBD1 identical over 10 bases. The junction had 11 bases not matched to a gene; V was cut back by 6 bases and J by 7 bases. The CDR3 is made up of 15 amino acids. Germline CDR1 and CDR2: SGHTA and FQGNSA. CDR3: CASSGTGVQSRGYTF. The CDR3 DNA sequence: TGTGCCAGCAGTGGGACAGGGGTCCAATCCCGTGGCTACACCTTC.

The J gene is TRBJ2-7, the V gene TRBV29-1; 8 bases fit TRBD1. With V trimmed by 6 bases and J by 0 bases, 4 bases remained unmatched. The V gene's germline CDR1 is SQVTM and CDR2 ANQGSEA. This CDR3 is built from 13 residues. This chain's CDR3 is CSVQGALSYEQYF. CDR3 nucleotides: TGCAGCGTGCAGGGGGCCCTCTCCTACGAGCAGTACTTC.

In this sample, this clone turned up a few times. The chain uses TRBV6-5 and TRBJ2-6; D is uncertain. The CDR3 length is 14 residues. Germline-derived CDR1 and CDR2 are MNHEY and SVGAGI. With 8 bases removed from V and 2 bases from J, the gap between germline ends came to 10 bases. DNA of the CDR3: TGTGCCAGCGTAGATACCCCTGGGGCCAACGTCCTGACTTTC. Residues: CASVDTPGANVLTF.

This chain links TRBV28 with TRBJ1-3; D gene uncertain. Germline V gene lookup returns CDR1 MDHEN and CDR2 SYDVKM. This CDR3 has 16 residues. V was shortened by 2 bases and J by 8 bases, with 19 bases between the two germline ends. In DNA, the CDR3 is TGTGCCAGCAGTTTAGAATGGCGGGGATCTGGGGACACCATATATTTT. This codes for CASSLEWRGSGDTIYF.

The rearrangement links TRBV19 to TRBJ2-1, with 11 bases matching TRBD2. The CDR3 runs 17 residues. With V trimmed by 6 bases and J by 6 bases, 13 bases remained unmatched. CDR1 and CDR2 (germline): LNHDA, SQIVND (reference sequence). The CDR3 spells CASRPTSGGARGNEQFF. CDR3 DNA sequence: TGTGCCAGTAGACCTACTAGCGGGGGCGCAAGGGGCAATGAGCAGTTCTTC.

J is TRBJ2-5 and V is TRBV6-5, with 7 bases that match TRBD2. From germline, CDR1 is MNHEY and CDR2 SVGAGI. With V trimmed by 8 bases and J by 5 bases, 5 bases remained unmatched. The CDR3 totals 12 residues. CDR3 protein: CASRDYRETQYF. In DNA, the CDR3 is TGTGCCAGCCGGGACTACAGGGAGACCCAGTACTTC.

The chain employs TRBV7-8 and TRBJ2-2, with 8 bases matching TRBD1. The CDR3 length is 16 residues. Trimming removed 4 bases from V and 8 bases from J; junction bases left unmatched: 12. CDR1 and CDR2 from the germline V gene are SGHVS and FQNEAQ. The DNA for the CDR3 is TGTGCCAGCAGCTCGACTCGAGGACAGGGTGGTGGGGAGCTGTTTTTT. Translated, it gives CASSSTRGQGGGELFF.

The chain employs TRBV15 and TRBJ1-5, with D possibly matching TRBD1 (6 bases). Trimming shortened V by 0 bases and J by 6 bases, and 9 bases separated the two germline ends. In germline, CDR1 is LNHNV, CDR2 YYDKDF (reference sequence). CDR3 length: 14 amino acids. In DNA form, the CDR3 reads TGTGCCACCAGCAGAGATCAGGGGCCTCAGCCCCAGCATTTT. It yields the protein CATSRDQGPQPQHF.

The chain joins TRBV5-1 to TRBJ2-3; tentative D call: TRBD1 (6 bases). Germline V gene lookup returns CDR1 SGHRS and CDR2 YFSETQ. The CDR3 extends over 15 amino acids. Trimming pared 5 bases from V and 4 bases from J, leaving 17 bases between. The CDR3 loop is CASRLGTNGPDTQYF. The CDR3 coding sequence is TGCGCCAGCAGATTAGGGACAAACGGCCCAGATACGCAGTATTTT.

This rearrangement joins TRBV7-3 to TRBJ1-1, with TRBD1 as a possible D gene (6 bases). CDR3 length equals 14 residues. Germline CDR1 is SGHTA and CDR2 is FQGTGA. Trimming stripped 5 bases from V and 1 base from J, with 11 bases between. CDR3 sequence: CASSIQGTNTEAFF. The CDR3 DNA sequence: TGTGCCAGCAGCATACAGGGAACGAACACTGAAGCTTTCTTT.

This clone occurred a few times. The V call is TRBV29-1, the J call TRBJ1-4, with D hard to call. The germline gives CDR1 SQVTM, CDR2 ANQGSEA. The CDR3 totals 12 residues. V was clipped by 5 bases and J by 5 bases, with 9 bases between them. The CDR3 DNA sequence: TGCAGCGTTCGAGGACTAAATGAAAAACTGTTTTTT. Encoded protein: CSVRGLNEKLFF.

This clone appeared once. The J gene is TRBJ2-3, the V gene TRBV18; 8 nucleotides agree with TRBD2. The CDR3 is made up of 15 amino acids. Germline V gene lookup returns CDR1 KGHSH and CDR2 LQKENI. Trimming took 2 bases from V and 1 from J; bases not matched to a gene: 2. This CDR3 is CASSPGAGGTDTQYF. CDR3 sequence (DNA): TGTGCCAGCTCACCAGGAGCGGGGGGCACAGATACGCAGTATTTT.

J is TRBJ1-6 and V is TRBV28, with a tentative D call TRBD1 (5 bases). Between the trimmed V and J ends, which lost 10 bases and 7 bases, there was a span of 20 bases. The CDR3 runs 15 residues. CDR1 MDHEN and CDR2 SYDVKM come from the germline V gene. The CDR3 region is CATLGGGPYNSPLHF. CDR3 coding DNA: TGTGCCACCCTCGGGGGGGGTCCTTACAATTCACCCCTCCACTTT.

This CDR3 is CASSLRTAYGYTF. The CDR3, as DNA: TGTGCCAGTAGTCTTCGGACAGCGTATGGCTACACCTTC. The V call is TRBV19, the J call TRBJ1-2, with D possibly TRBD1 on 6 matching bases. The length of the CDR3 is 13 residues. The germline V gene encodes CDR1 LNHDA and CDR2 SQIVND (reference sequence). V lost 5 bases and J lost 5, with 12 bases in between.